The next 23 T cell receptor beta chains were all read from a single sample in a study of long-term antiretroviral therapy in people with HIV. Survey level was the resolution at which the v3.0 immunoSEQ assay ran. Measured with immunoSEQ multiplex PCR; TCRdb has only the in-frame clones, and not every one. The sample includes roughly 30,000 clones, about 90% of them seen just once. The source was unsorted PBMCs, collected 1.8 years after starting antiretroviral therapy. These receptors all come from a woman aged 18-35 years with HIV.

The rearrangement uses TRBV27 and TRBJ2-2; TRBD2 might be the D (5 bases). Looked up from germline, CDR1 is MNHEY and CDR2 is SMNVEV (reference sequence). The CDR3 runs 16 residues. Deletions cut 6 bases from V and 6 bases from J, with 20 bases between. The CDR3 region is CASSVLVSGSSGELFF. CDR3 DNA: TGTGCCAGCAGCGTCCTTGTTTCGGGGTCTTCCGGGGAGCTGTTTTTT.

This clone was observed a handful of times. The chain uses TRBV7-8 and TRBJ2-3, with 9 bases matching TRBD2. The CDR3 spans 16 residues. Germline trimming cut 4 bases from V and 3 bases from J; bases unmatched to any gene: 8. Germline CDR1 reads SGHVS; CDR2 reads FQNEAQ. The CDR3 loop reads CASSSLAGGSTDTQYF. CDR3 DNA sequence: TGTGCCAGCAGCTCCCTGGCGGGAGGGTCGACAGATACGCAGTATTTT.

The V call is TRBV28, the J call TRBJ1-1, with 9 positions matching TRBD1. Germline values: CDR1 MDHEN, CDR2 SYDVKM. With 6 bases clipped from V and 4 bases from J, the junction kept 3 bases outside the gene matches. The CDR3 extends over 13 amino acids. Here the CDR3 DNA reads TGTGCCAGCAGCACAGGGGGCGGCACTGAAGCTTTCTTT. Translating gives CASSTGGGTEAFF.

The gene calls are TRBV20-1 and TRBJ2-3; weak D call: TRBD2 (6 bases). Trimming took off 6 bases at V and 11 bases at J, with 15 bases between the two ends. This CDR3 region has 11 residues. Germline lookup yields CDR1 DFQATT and CDR2 SNEGSKA (reference sequence). As DNA, the CDR3 is TGCAGTGCGCCCCTGGAGGGAGAGCAGTATTTT. Translated: CSAPLEGEQYF.

This chain links TRBV9 with TRBJ2-7; D is unresolved. The CDR3 runs to 14 residues. Trimming took off 0 bases at V and 4 bases at J, with 11 bases between the two ends. Germline V gene lookup returns CDR1 SGDLS and CDR2 YYNGEE. CDR3 loop: CASSVGAVAYEQYF. The CDR3 region has the DNA TGTGCCAGCAGCGTAGGGGCAGTAGCTTACGAGCAGTACTTC.

J is TRBJ2-7 and V is TRBV28, with TRBD2 matching 8 bases. CDR3 length equals 15 residues. Trimming removed 4 bases from V and 10 bases from J; junction bases left unmatched: 15. Per germline, CDR1 MDHEN and CDR2 SYDVKM. The CDR3 region has the DNA TGTGCCAGCAGTTCCCCCTCCGGAGCGGGAGAACGCCAGTACTTC. It yields the protein CASSSPSGAGERQYF.

The chain links TRBV28 to TRBJ1-5; unclear D gene. This CDR3 comprises 13 residues. Trimming shortened V by 3 bases and J by 0 bases, and 3 bases separated the two germline ends. Germline CDR1 reads MDHEN; CDR2 reads SYDVKM. The CDR3 reads CASSLGSNQPQHF. The CDR3 DNA reads as TGTGCCAGCAGTTTGGGTAGCAATCAGCCCCAGCATTTT.

This chain connects TRBV11-2 to TRBJ2-7; 7 bases align to TRBD1. Per the germline V gene, CDR1 is SGHAT and CDR2 is FQNNGV. The V gene end was trimmed by 0 bases and the J gene end by 3 bases; junction bases not matched to a gene: 2. There are 14 residues in the CDR3. CDR3 nucleotides: TGTGCCAGCAGCTTAGAGTGGGACAGCTACGAGCAGTACTTC. This encodes CASSLEWDSYEQYF.

V is TRBV4-3 and J is TRBJ2-1; 7 nucleotides line up with TRBD2. CDR1 and CDR2 from the germline V gene are LGHNA and YSLEER. Germline trimming cut 1 base from V and 5 bases from J; bases unmatched to any gene: 11. This CDR3 spans 17 amino acids. CDR3 in amino acids: CASSQGGVAGMDNEQFF. DNA for the CDR3: TGCGCCAGCAGCCAAGGGGGGGTAGCGGGTATGGACAATGAGCAGTTCTTC.

This chain uses TRBV7-8 with TRBJ2-1, with D hard to call. V lost 0 bases and J lost 6, with 12 bases in between. Germline V CDR1 and CDR2: SGHVS, FQNEAQ. The CDR3 spans 15 residues. CDR3 DNA sequence: TGTGCCAGCAGCTTAGCGGGGTCTCCCTCCAATGAGCAGTTCTTC. Its protein is CASSLAGSPSNEQFF.

The chain uses TRBV6-4 and TRBJ2-7, with 10 bases lining up with TRBD2. The germline gives CDR1 MRHNA, CDR2 SNTAGT. This CDR3 has 15 residues. V lost 5 bases to trimming and J lost 0 bases; unmatched junction nucleotides: 4. The CDR3 region has the DNA TGTGCCAGCAGTTCCCTAGCGGGAGCCTCCTACGAGCAGTACTTC. Encoded protein: CASSSLAGASYEQYF.

J is TRBJ2-1 and V is TRBV9; the match to TRBD2 covers 10 bases. CDR3 size: 13 residues. Germline V gives CDR1 SGDLS, CDR2 YYNGEE. V lost 2 bases to trimming and J lost 10 bases; unmatched junction nucleotides: 3. CDR3 DNA: TGTGCCAGCAGCGTGCTAGCGGGAGCAGAGCAGTTCTTC. Encoded protein: CASSVLAGAEQFF.

The CDR3 region is CASSIYGQPLWGGNIQYF. CDR3 coding DNA: TGTGCCAGTAGTATTTATGGGCAGCCGTTGTGGGGGGGGAACATTCAGTACTTC. V usage is TRBV19 and J usage is TRBJ2-4; 7 nucleotides line up with TRBD2. CDR1 and CDR2 from the germline V gene are LNHDA and SQIVND (reference sequence). There are 18 residues in the CDR3. V was clipped by 3 bases and J by 7 bases; unmatched bases: 18.

This clone was seen a handful of times. The V call is TRBV28, the J call TRBJ1-3; the D is unclear. Germline CDR1 reads MDHEN; CDR2 reads SYDVKM. V was cut by 3 bases and J by 7 bases, with 4 bases left in between. The CDR3 loop spans 11 amino acids. Here the CDR3 DNA reads TGTGCCAGCAGTTTGTTTAACACCATATATTTT. It specifies CASSLFNTIYF. The full variable domain, in which reference TRBV28 and TRBJ1-3 provide the parts outside the CDR3, is DVKVTQSSRYLVKRTGEKVFLECVQDMDHENMFWYRQDPGLGLRLIYFSYDVKMKEKGDIPEGYSVSREKKERFSLILESASTNQTSMYLCASSLFNTIYFGEGSWLTVV.

The rearrangement uses TRBV5-4 and TRBJ1-2; tentatively, D is TRBD1 (6 bases). There are 14 residues in the CDR3. Between the trimmed V and J ends, which lost 3 bases and 8 bases, there was a span of 17 bases. CDR1 is SGHNT, CDR2 YYREEE, per germline (reference sequence). CDR3 nucleotide sequence: TGTGCCAGCAGCTCCCACAGGGATATGGGCGGCTACACCTTC. Translating it yields CASSSHRDMGGYTF.

The gene calls are TRBV10-3 and TRBJ2-2; D ambiguous. V dropped 9 bases and J dropped 3 bases, with 17 bases sitting between them. The CDR3 covers 15 residues. Germline CDR1 is ENHRY and CDR2 is SYGVKD. Here the CDR3 reads CAIPAGLRDTGELFF. CDR3 sequence (DNA): TGTGCCATTCCCGCTGGCCTGAGAGACACCGGGGAGCTGTTTTTT.

The CDR3 region has the DNA TGTGCCAGCCGGACAGGGAGGTACGAGCAGTACTTC. Amino acid sequence: CASRTGRYEQYF. The V gene is TRBV2, the J gene TRBJ2-5, with 8 bases fitting TRBD1. TRBJ2-7 explains the end of the DNA better; the J call may be wrong. CDR1 and CDR2 from the germline V gene are SNHLY and FYNNEI. The CDR3 is made up of 12 amino acids.

This clone was seen only once. This rearrangement joins TRBV27 to TRBJ1-6, with a weak D call TRBD1 (6 bases). There are 15 residues in the CDR3. Germline assignment: CDR1 MNHEY and CDR2 SMNVEV (reference sequence). V was pared by 0 bases and J by 10 bases, with 13 bases between. In nucleotides, the CDR3 is TGTGCCAGCAGTTTATCGTCCAGGGGCGAGTCACCCCTCCACTTT. It specifies CASSLSSRGESPLHF.

This clone has only a few counts. The chain joins TRBV19 to TRBJ1-5; D is undetermined. Germline V gives CDR1 LNHDA, CDR2 SQIVND (reference sequence). The V end was cut by 7 bases, the J end by 2 bases, with 9 bases between. The CDR3 sequence is 13 residues long. CDR3 amino acids: CASKWRGNQPQHF. CDR3 DNA: TGTGCCAGTAAATGGCGTGGCAATCAGCCCCAGCATTTT.

V usage is TRBV9 and J usage is TRBJ2-1; 11 bases align to TRBD2. The CDR3 spans 15 residues. CDR1 SGDLS and CDR2 YYNGEE come from the germline V gene. The trim removed 0 bases at V and 12 bases at J, leaving 8 bases unmatched. CDR3 in DNA: TGTGCCAGCAGCGTAGAAACTAGCGGGAGAATGGGGCAGTTCTTC. This encodes CASSVETSGRMGQFF.

This sequence joins TRBV27 and TRBJ2-1; D could derive from TRBD1 or TRBD2 (5 bases each). Trimming cost V 5 bases and J 9 bases, with 11 bases left between them. The germline V gene has CDR1 MNHEY and CDR2 SMNVEV (reference sequence). The CDR3 is made up of 12 amino acids. The CDR3: CASSGAGTEQFF. The CDR3 DNA reads TGTGCCAGCAGTGGGGCCGGGACTGAGCAGTTCTTC.

V is TRBV5-1 and J is TRBJ2-3; no firm D call. Trimming shortened V by 3 bases and J by 0 bases, and 5 bases separated the two germline ends. Germline values: CDR1 SGHRS, CDR2 YFSETQ. The CDR3 loop spans 13 amino acids. The CDR3 region is CASSSDSTDTQYF. DNA for the CDR3: TGCGCCAGCAGCTCGGACAGCACAGATACGCAGTATTTT.

The genes are TRBV28 and TRBJ1-2; D is uncertain. CDR1 and CDR2 (germline): MDHEN, SYDVKM. Trimming pared 5 bases from V and 5 bases from J, leaving 9 bases between. CDR3 length: 12 residues. The CDR3 sequence: CASSKETYGYTF. Written as DNA, the CDR3 is TGTGCCAGCAGTAAGGAGACTTATGGCTACACCTTC.